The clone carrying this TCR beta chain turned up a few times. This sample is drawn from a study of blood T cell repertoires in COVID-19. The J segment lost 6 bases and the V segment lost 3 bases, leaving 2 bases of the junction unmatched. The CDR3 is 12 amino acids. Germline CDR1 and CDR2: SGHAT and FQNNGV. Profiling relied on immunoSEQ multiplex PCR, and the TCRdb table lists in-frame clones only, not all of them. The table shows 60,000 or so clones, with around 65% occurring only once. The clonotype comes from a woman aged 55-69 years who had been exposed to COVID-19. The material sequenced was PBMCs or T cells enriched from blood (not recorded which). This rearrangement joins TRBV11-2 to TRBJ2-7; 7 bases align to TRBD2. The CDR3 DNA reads TGTGCCAGCAGCTTTCCGGGGGGCGAGCAGTACTTC. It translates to CASSFPGGEQYF. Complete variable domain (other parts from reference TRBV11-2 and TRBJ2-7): EAGVAQSPRYKIIEKRQSVAFWCNPISGHATLYWYQQILGQGPKLLIQFQNNGVVDDSQLPKDRFSAERLKGVDSTLKIQPAKLEDSAVYLCASSFPGGEQYFGPGTRLTVT.